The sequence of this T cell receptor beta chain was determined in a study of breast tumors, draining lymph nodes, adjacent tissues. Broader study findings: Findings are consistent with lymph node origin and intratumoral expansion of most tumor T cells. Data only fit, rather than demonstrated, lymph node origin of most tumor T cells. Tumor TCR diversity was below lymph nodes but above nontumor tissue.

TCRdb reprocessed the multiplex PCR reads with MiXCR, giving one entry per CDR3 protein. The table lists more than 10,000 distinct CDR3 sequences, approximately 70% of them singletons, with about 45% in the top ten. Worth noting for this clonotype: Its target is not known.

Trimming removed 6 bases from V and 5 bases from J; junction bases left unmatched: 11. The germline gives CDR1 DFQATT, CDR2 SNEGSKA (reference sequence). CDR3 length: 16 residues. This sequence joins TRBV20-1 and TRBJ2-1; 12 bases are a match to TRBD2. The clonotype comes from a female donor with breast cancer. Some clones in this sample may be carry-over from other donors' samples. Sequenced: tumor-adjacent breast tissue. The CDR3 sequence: CSAERRTSGINNEQFF. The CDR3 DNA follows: TGCAGTGCAGAAAGGAGGACTAGCGGGATTAACAATGAGCAGTTCTTC.